The clone carrying this T cell receptor (beta chain) showed up just a few times. What it binds is unknown. Germline lookup yields CDR1 SGHTA and CDR2 FQGNSA. V lost 2 bases to trimming and J lost 4 bases, with 1 base between them. The CDR3 totals 11 residues. Researchers tagged individual cDNA molecules with unique molecular identifiers. TCRdb reprocessed the 5' RACE reads via MiXCR and lists one record per CDR3 protein. The sample has tens of thousands of distinct CDR3 sequences; 4% to 5.5% are singletons. This record belongs to a study of early T cells in non-severe SARS-CoV-2 infection. For the study at large: Sequencing used unsorted whole-blood bulk RNA, so chains lack pairing.

Whole-study findings and limits: Missing private and CD4 specificities, VDJdb matching favored anti-spike CD8 responses.

This receptor was taken from an adult who was a healthcare worker with PCR-confirmed SARS-CoV-2 infection or an uninfected control (not recorded which). The sequencing input was whole blood. The genes are TRBV7-2 and TRBJ2-3; D unclear. Here the CDR3 DNA reads TGTGCCAGCAGCTTATCAGATACGCAGTATTTT. Residues: CASSLSDTQYF.